The present entry profiles one T cell receptor beta chain with its context. Its antigen is not known. The data stem from a study of T-cell memory formation after mild COVID-19. Study-level background: Largely donor-specific sequence clusters came from a couple of donors. Study-level results: The study found balanced CD4/CD8 in clones contracting day 15 to 85 and a CD4+ lean in later expanders. Shrinking CD4+ clones resided mostly in CM and EM, and CD8+ ones in EMRA.

The CDR3 length is 14 residues. V lost 2 bases and J lost 6, with 11 bases in between. CDR1 and CDR2 from the germline V gene are LGHNA and YSLEER. cDNA libraries for TCR alpha and TCR beta, carrying sample barcodes and UMIs, came from 5'RACE with constant-segment primers. TCRdb itself ran the 5' RACE reads through MiXCR, one entry per CDR3 protein. The sample carries around 440,000 distinct CDR3 sequences, roughly 18% recorded once. The origin of this receptor is an adult woman who had mild COVID-19 (a few samples of this study predate the infection). Cell type and time point are not known. This chain joins TRBV4-3 and TRBJ2-1; D is possibly TRBD2 (6 bases). Material: PBMCs or a T cell subset sorted from them (not recorded which). The CDR3 DNA sequence: TGCGCCAGCAGCCAAATCGGGAGCGGCAATGAGCAGTTCTTC. Encoded protein: CASSQIGSGNEQFF.